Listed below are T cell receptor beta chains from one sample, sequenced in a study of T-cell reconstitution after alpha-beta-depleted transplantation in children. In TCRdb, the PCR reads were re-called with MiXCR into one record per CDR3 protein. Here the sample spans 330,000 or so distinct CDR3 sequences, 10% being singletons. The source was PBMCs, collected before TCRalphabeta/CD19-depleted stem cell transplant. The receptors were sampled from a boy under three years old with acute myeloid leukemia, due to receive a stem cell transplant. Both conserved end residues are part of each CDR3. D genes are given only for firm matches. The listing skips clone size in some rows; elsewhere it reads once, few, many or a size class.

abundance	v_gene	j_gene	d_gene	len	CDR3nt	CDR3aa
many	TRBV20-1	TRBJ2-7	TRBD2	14	TGCAGTGCTGGGACCAGCGGGAGGGTTTACGAGCAGTACTTC	CSAGTSGRVYEQYF
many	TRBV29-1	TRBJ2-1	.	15	TGCAGCGTTGACGGCGCGCAGGGGAGATACAATGAGCAGTTCTTC	CSVDGAQGRYNEQFF
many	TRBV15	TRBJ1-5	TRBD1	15	TGTGCCACCAGTGGGACAGGGGTTAGCAATCAGCCCCAGCATTTT	CATSGTGVSNQPQHF
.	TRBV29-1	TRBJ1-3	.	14	TGCAGCGTTGAAGGAACCATCTCTGGAAACACCATATATTTT	CSVEGTISGNTIYF
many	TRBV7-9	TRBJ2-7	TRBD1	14	TGTGCCAGCAGCTTTATACAGGGGCCGTACGAGCAGTACTTC	CASSFIQGPYEQYF
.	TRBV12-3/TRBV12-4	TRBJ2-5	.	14	TGTGCCAGCAGTTTAGACCGATCTCGGGAGACCCAGTACTTC	CASSLDRSRETQYF
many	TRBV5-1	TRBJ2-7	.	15	TGCGCCAGCAGCCCGTTCGCGGCCGGTCACTACGAGCAGTACTTC	CASSPFAAGHYEQYF
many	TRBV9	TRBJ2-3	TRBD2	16	TGTGCCAGCAGCGGACTGACTAGCGGGAGTGGAGATACGCAGTATTTT	CASSGLTSGSGDTQYF
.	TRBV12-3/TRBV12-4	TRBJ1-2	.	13	TGTGCCAGCAGTCTAAGTAGCGATTATGGCTACACCTTC	CASSLSSDYGYTF
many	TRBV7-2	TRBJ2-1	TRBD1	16	TGTGCCAGCAGCTTAGCCGGGACAGGGCCCTACAATGAGCAGTTCTTC	CASSLAGTGPYNEQFF
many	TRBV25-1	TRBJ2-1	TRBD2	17	TGTGCCAGCAGTGAATTTTGGACTAGCGCGTCCTACAATGAGCAGTTCTTC	CASSEFWTSASYNEQFF
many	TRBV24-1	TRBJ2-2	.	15	TGTGCCACCAGTGATTTGGGGGCAGGGACAGGGGAGCTGTTTTTT	CATSDLGAGTGELFF
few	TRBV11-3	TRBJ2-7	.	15	TGTGCCAGCAGCCCGACGGGGGTGGGACCCTACGAGCAGTACTTC	CASSPTGVGPYEQYF
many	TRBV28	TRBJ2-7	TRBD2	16	TGTGCCAGCAGTCCGCAAGCGGGAGGTTTAGTCTACGAGCAGTACTTC	CASSPQAGGLVYEQYF
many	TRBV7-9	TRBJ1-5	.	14	TGTGCCAGCAGCCGGACAGACCAAAGGAAGCCCCAGCATTTT	CASSRTDQRKPQHF
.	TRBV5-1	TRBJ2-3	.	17	TGCGCCAGCAGAATGGGGCTAGCACCACAGGGCACAGATACGCAGTATTTT	CASRMGLAPQGTDTQYF
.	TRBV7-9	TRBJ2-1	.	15	TGTGCCAGCAGCTTAGAAGGGACCTATTACAATGAGCAGTTCTTC	CASSLEGTYYNEQFF
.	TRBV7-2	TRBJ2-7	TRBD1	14	TGTGCCAGCAGTAGGGGGCCCATCAAGTACGAGCAGTACTTC	CASSRGPIKYEQYF
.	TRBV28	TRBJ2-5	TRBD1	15	TGTGCCAGCAGTTTATGGACAGGGGTCGAAAAGACCCAGTACTTC	CASSLWTGVEKTQYF
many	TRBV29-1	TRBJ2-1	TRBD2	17	TGCAGCGTTGAAGATATGGGACTAGCGGGTTCCTACAATGAGCAGTTCTTC	CSVEDMGLAGSYNEQFF
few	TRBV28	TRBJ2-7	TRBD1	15	TGTGCCAGCAGTTTATGGGACAGGGATATCTACGAGCAGTACTTC	CASSLWDRDIYEQYF
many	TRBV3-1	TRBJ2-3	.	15	TGTGCCAGCAGCCAGGTCCGGGGGCCTACAGATACGCAGTATTTT	CASSQVRGPTDTQYF
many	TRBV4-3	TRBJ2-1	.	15	TGCGCCAGCAGCCAAGGTACCGGATGGGCTAATGAGCAGTTCTTC	CASSQGTGWANEQFF
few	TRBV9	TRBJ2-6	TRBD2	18	TGTGCCAGCAGCGTTCCTAGCGGGGCCTCCTCTGGGGCCAACGTCCTGACTTTC	CASSVPSGASSGANVLTF
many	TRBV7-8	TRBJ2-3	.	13	TGTGCCAGCAGCTTAGCGCTCACAGATACGCAGTATTTT	CASSLALTDTQYF
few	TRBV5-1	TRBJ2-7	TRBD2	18	TGCGCCAGCAGCTTGGGGGCTAGCGGGAGGCCCTCCTCCTACGAGCAGTACTTC	CASSLGASGRPSSYEQYF
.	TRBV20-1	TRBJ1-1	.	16	TGCAGTGCTAGAGATTGGGGGGATCTGACGAACACTGAAGCTTTCTTT	CSARDWGDLTNTEAFF
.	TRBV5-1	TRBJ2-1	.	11	TGCGCCAGCGGCTTGAATAATGAGCAGTTCTTC	CASGLNNEQFF
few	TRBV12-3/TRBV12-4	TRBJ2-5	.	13	TGTGCCAGCAGCCCTCACAGGAAGGAGACCCAGTACTTC	CASSPHRKETQYF
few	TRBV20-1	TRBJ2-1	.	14	TGCAGTGCTCCTCGATCGGGGGTCGGCAATGAGCAGTTCTTC	CSAPRSGVGNEQFF
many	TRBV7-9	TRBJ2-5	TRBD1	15	TGTGCCAGCAGCGTTTTTGGGACAGGTCTAGAGACCCAGTACTTC	CASSVFGTGLETQYF
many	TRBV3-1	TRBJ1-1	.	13	TGTGCCAGCAGCCCTGCCTTGAACACTGAAGCTTTCTTT	CASSPALNTEAFF
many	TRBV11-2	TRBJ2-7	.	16	TGTGCCAGCACCTTAGAGGGGAGGGGGAAGGCCTACGAGCAGTACTTC	CASTLEGRGKAYEQYF
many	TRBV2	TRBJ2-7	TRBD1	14	TGTGCCAGCGGCCCGCAGACAGGGGCCTACGAGCAGTACTTC	CASGPQTGAYEQYF
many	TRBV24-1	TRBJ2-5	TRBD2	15	TGTGCCACCAGTGATATGGGCCGGGGGGAAGAGACCCAGTACTTC	CATSDMGRGEETQYF
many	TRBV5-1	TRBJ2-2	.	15	TGCGCCAGCAGCGTAACGGGACAGAACACCGGGGAGCTGTTTTTT	CASSVTGQNTGELFF
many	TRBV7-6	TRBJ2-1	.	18	TGTGCCAGCAGCTTAGATTCAGGTGACCCTCTCTCCTACAATGAGCAGTTCTTC	CASSLDSGDPLSYNEQFF
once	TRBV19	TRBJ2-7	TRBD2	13	TGTGCCAGTAGGACTAGCGGAGCCTACGAGCAGTACTTC	CASRTSGAYEQYF
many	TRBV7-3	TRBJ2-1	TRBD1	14	TGTGCCAGCAGCACTTCGGGACAGAACAATGAGCAGTTCTTC	CASSTSGQNNEQFF
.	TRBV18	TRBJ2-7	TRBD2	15	TGTGCCAGCTCACCACGGGGGACTAGCTCCTACGAGCAGTACTTC	CASSPRGTSSYEQYF
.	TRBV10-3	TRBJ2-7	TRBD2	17	TGTGCCATCAGACGGACTAGCGGGAACGGACTCCTCTACGAGCAGTACTTC	CAIRRTSGNGLLYEQYF
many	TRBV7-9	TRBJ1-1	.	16	TGTGCCAGCAGCTTAGGCGGAGCCTACAGGGTCAATGAAGCTTTCTTT	CASSLGGAYRVNEAFF
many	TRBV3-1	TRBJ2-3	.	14	TGTGCCAGCAGCCAAACACAGGCTGGGGATACGCAGTATTTT	CASSQTQAGDTQYF
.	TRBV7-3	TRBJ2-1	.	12	TGTGCCAGCAGCTCGACTAGTAATGAGCAGTTCTTC	CASSSTSNEQFF
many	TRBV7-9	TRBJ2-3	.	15	TGTGCCAGCAGCTTAGTGGACGACAGCACAGATACGCAGTATTTT	CASSLVDDSTDTQYF
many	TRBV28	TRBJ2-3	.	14	TGTGCCAGCAGGATCCCCAGGGCCACAGATACGCAGTATTTT	CASRIPRATDTQYF
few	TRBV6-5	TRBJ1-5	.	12	TGTGCCAGCAGTTACTCGATGAAGCCCCAGCATTTT	CASSYSMKPQHF
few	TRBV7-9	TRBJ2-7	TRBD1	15	TGTGCCAGCAGCTTAGGGACAGGGAAGGGCTACGAGCAGTACTTC	CASSLGTGKGYEQYF
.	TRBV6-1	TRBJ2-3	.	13	TGTGCCAGCAGTGAGGACGGCACAGATACGCAGTATTTT	CASSEDGTDTQYF
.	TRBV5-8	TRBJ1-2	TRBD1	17	TGTGCCAGCAGCTTGGCCCATTGGGACAGGGGGCACTATGGCTACACCTTC	CASSLAHWDRGHYGYTF
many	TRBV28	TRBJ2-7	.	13	TGTGCCAGCAGTCGGGACATTACTTACGAGCAGTACTTC	CASSRDITYEQYF
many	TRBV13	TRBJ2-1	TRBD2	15	TGTGCCAGCAGCTTCCCTAGCGGGAGAGGGGATGAGCAGTTCTTC	CASSFPSGRGDEQFF
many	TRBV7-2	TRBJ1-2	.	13	TGTGCCAGCAGCTTACCGCAGAACTATGGCTACACCTTC	CASSLPQNYGYTF
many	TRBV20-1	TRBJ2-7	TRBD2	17	TGCAGTGCTAGAGACGGGACTAGCGGGGGGGTGCCCTACGAGCAGTACTTC	CSARDGTSGGVPYEQYF
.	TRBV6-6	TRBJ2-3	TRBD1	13	TGTGCCACGTCACAGGGGTTAGGATATACGCAGTATTTT	CATSQGLGYTQYF
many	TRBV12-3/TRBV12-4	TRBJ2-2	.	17	TGTGCCAGCAGTCTCCTAACCGGGAATAGAAACACCGGGGAGCTGTTTTTT	CASSLLTGNRNTGELFF
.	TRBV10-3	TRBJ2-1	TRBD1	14	TGTGCCATCAGCGAGACAGGGGGCTACAATGAGCAGTTCTTC	CAISETGGYNEQFF
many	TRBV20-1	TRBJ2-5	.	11	TGCAGTGCCCTCGGGAGTGAGACCCAGTACTTC	CSALGSETQYF